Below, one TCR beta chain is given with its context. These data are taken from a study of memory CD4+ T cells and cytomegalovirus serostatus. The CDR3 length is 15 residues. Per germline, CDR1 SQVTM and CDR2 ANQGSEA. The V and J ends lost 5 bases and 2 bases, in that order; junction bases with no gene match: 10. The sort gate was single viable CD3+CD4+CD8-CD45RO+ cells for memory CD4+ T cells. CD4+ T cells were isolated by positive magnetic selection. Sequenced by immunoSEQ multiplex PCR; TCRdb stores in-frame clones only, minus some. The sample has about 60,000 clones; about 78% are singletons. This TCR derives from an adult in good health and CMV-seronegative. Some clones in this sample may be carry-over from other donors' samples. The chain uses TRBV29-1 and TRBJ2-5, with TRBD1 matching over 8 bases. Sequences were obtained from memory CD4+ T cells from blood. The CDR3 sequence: CSVLNTGTGQETQYF. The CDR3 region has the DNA TGCAGCGTTCTAAATACCGGGACAGGTCAAGAGACCCAGTACTTC.